These 24 T cell receptor beta chains were all obtained from the same sample, sequenced in a study of blood T cell repertoires in COVID-19. Profiled with immunoSEQ multiplex PCR; TCRdb holds only in-frame clones, not every one. The data show about 300,000 clones, with 84% seen just once and more than 1.2% held by the top ten. The sample consisted of peripheral blood. These receptors all stem from a human donor with COVID-19, enrolled during active disease. The donor label of this sample is uncertain.

The rearrangement links TRBV7-2 to TRBJ2-5; D unclear. This CDR3 contains 13 residues. Deletions cut 5 bases from V and 5 bases from J, with 12 bases between. Germline CDR1 SGHTA, CDR2 FQGNSA. DNA for the CDR3: TGTGCCAGCAGCCCAAGCACGGTCGAGACCCAGTACTTC. This sequence encodes CASSPSTVETQYF.

J is TRBJ2-7 and V is TRBV7-2; D is perhaps TRBD1 (6 bases). Trimming removed 6 bases at V and 6 bases at J, with 18 bases between. There are 14 residues in the CDR3. Looked up from germline, CDR1 is SGHTA and CDR2 is FQGNSA. CDR3 bases: TGTGCCAGCAGGGCGACAGGTTCCCGCTCCGAGCAGTACTTC. It translates to CASRATGSRSEQYF.

The chain couples TRBV9 to TRBJ2-5; tentative D call: TRBD2 (7 bases). V was cut by 0 bases and J by 4 bases, with 16 bases left in between. The CDR3 has 16 residues. Germline V gene sequence: CDR1 SGDLS, CDR2 YYNGEE. CDR3 amino acids: CASSVGVRGGGETQYF. CDR3 in DNA: TGTGCCAGCAGCGTAGGGGTGAGGGGAGGGGGAGAGACCCAGTACTTC.

This chain links TRBV20-1 with TRBJ1-1; D unresolved. The CDR3 runs to 11 residues. Per germline, CDR1 DFQATT and CDR2 SNEGSKA (reference sequence). Trimming removed 3 bases at V and 6 bases at J, with 8 bases between. The CDR3 is CSARPSAEAFF. The CDR3 bases are TGCAGTGCTAGGCCGTCAGCTGAAGCTTTCTTT.

The chain couples TRBV12-2 to TRBJ2-7; whether TRBD1, the table's D call, matches the DNA was not checked. TRBV12-2 corresponds to a pseudogene. The CDR3 spans 12 residues. CDR3 sequence: CASRSRKYEQYF. The CDR3 nucleotides are TGTGCAAGTCGCTCCAGAAAGTACGAGCAGTACTTC.

CDR3 DNA: TGTGCCAGCAGCTCCGGGACTAGCGGGAGCACAGATACGCAGTATTTT. Protein product: CASSSGTSGSTDTQYF. J is TRBJ2-3 and V is TRBV7-6; 12 nucleotides match TRBD2. The CDR3 spans 16 residues. Germline assignment: CDR1 SGHVS and CDR2 FNYEAQ. Trimming took 4 bases from V and 0 from J; bases not matched to a gene: 2.

The V and J genes are TRBV4-2 and TRBJ1-5; possibly TRBD1 for D (6 bases). Per the germline V gene, CDR1 is LGHNA and CDR2 is YNFKEQ. This CDR3 has 20 amino acids. Between the trimmed V and J ends, which lost 0 bases and 2 bases, there was a span of 23 bases. The CDR3 DNA reads TGTGCCAGCAGCCAAGAACGGGAGGGCGGAGGAAGGGGGGGCAATCAGCCCCAGCATTTT. Translation: CASSQEREGGGRGGNQPQHF.

The chain is built from TRBV30 and TRBJ2-7; D gene ambiguous. Germline values: CDR1 GTSNPN, CDR2 SVGIG (reference sequence). Between the trimmed V and J ends, which lost 2 bases and 4 bases, there was a span of 9 bases. The CDR3 totals 12 residues. CDR3 DNA: TGTGCCTGGAGTCGAGAGCGTTACGAGCAGTACTTC. This encodes CAWSRERYEQYF.

The chain links TRBV28 to TRBJ1-2, with TRBD1 as a possible D gene (6 bases). CDR1 is MDHEN and CDR2 is SYDVKM in the germline V gene. V was pared by 8 bases and J by 7 bases, with 20 bases between. The CDR3 sequence is 14 residues long. CDR3 nucleotide sequence: TGTGCCAGCGCCAGCTCAGGGAGGGGGAGTGGCTACACCTTC. Its protein product is CASASSGRGSGYTF.

The chain employs TRBV15 and TRBJ2-2; 12 bases are a match to TRBD2. The V and J ends lost 5 bases and 3 bases, in that order; junction bases with no gene match: 10. From germline, CDR1 is LNHNV and CDR2 YYDKDF (reference sequence). The CDR3 totals 18 residues. The CDR3 spells CATSDPSSGRADTGELFF. DNA of the CDR3: TGTGCCACCAGCGATCCCTCTAGCGGGAGGGCCGACACCGGGGAGCTGTTTTTT.

This clone came up a few times. The chain joins TRBV3-1 (or the pseudogene TRBV3-2) to TRBJ2-1; 12 bases agree with TRBD2. After removal of 7 bases from V and 10 bases from J, the junction contained 11 bases not matched to a gene. Germline V gives CDR1 LGHDT, CDR2 YNNKEL (reference sequence). CDR3 length: 15 amino acids. The CDR3 DNA sequence: TGTGCCAGCACCCAGACTAGCGGGAGTTTTGGGGAGCAGTTCTTC. Its protein is CASTQTSGSFGEQFF.

V usage is TRBV2 and J usage is TRBJ2-7; D not resolved. Trimming cost V 6 bases and J 1 base, with 4 bases left between them. CDR3 length: 11 residues. The germline CDR1 and CDR2 sequences are SNHLY and FYNNEI. CDR3: CASSQSYEQYF. CDR3 nucleotide sequence: TGTGCCAGCAGCCAGTCCTACGAGCAGTACTTC.

Details on this clone: Other nucleotide sequences from this sample produce the same CDR3. The V call is TRBV6-5, the J call TRBJ1-3, with a weak D call TRBD1 (6 bases). The germline V and J ends were trimmed by 6 bases and 0 bases, with 12 bases remaining between them. Germline V gene sequence: CDR1 MNHEY, CDR2 SVGAGI. CDR3 length: 15 residues. The CDR3 DNA reads TGTGCCAGCAGACCCACAGGGAGCTCTGGAAACACCATATATTTT. Its translation is CASRPTGSSGNTIYF.

The chain carries TRBV5-1 and TRBJ2-5; 7 bases agree with TRBD2. V lost 3 bases, J lost 2 bases, and 4 bases stayed unmatched. The CDR3 has 14 amino acids. The germline gives CDR1 SGHRS, CDR2 YFSETQ. DNA of the CDR3: TGCGCCAGCAGCTCGGGAGGTCGACAAGAGACCCAGTACTTC. This gives the protein CASSSGGRQETQYF.

The chain is built from TRBV27 and TRBJ2-7; D is unresolved. Germline loops: CDR1 MNHEY, CDR2 SMNVEV (reference sequence). Between the trimmed V and J ends, which lost 4 bases and 4 bases, there was a span of 14 bases. CDR3 length: 14 amino acids. The CDR3 loop is CASSSPPEVYEQYF. DNA for the CDR3: TGTGCCAGCAGTTCCCCACCAGAGGTTTACGAGCAGTACTTC.

Here the CDR3 reads CASSRGQNNSPLHF. CDR3 nucleotide sequence: TGTGCCAGCAGCCGGGGACAGAATAATTCACCCCTCCACTTT. The rearrangement joins TRBV27 to TRBJ1-6, with 7 bases that match TRBD1. In germline, CDR1 is MNHEY, CDR2 SMNVEV (reference sequence). The CDR3 spans 14 residues. With 6 bases clipped from V and 5 bases from J, the junction kept 4 bases outside the gene matches.

The chain carries TRBV28 and TRBJ2-7, with 9 bases matching TRBD2. The V gene end was trimmed by 3 bases and the J gene end by 2 bases; junction bases not matched to a gene: 8. The germline V gene encodes CDR1 MDHEN and CDR2 SYDVKM. CDR3 size: 16 residues. The CDR3 nucleotides are TGTGCCAGCAGTTTTTCTAGCGGGGACGGCACCTACGAGCAGTACTTC. This encodes CASSFSSGDGTYEQYF.

There are many counts of this clone. The gene calls are TRBV5-6 and TRBJ2-3, with D tentatively TRBD2 (6 bases). This CDR3 spans 19 amino acids. V was trimmed by 2 bases and J by 6 bases, leaving 28 bases between them. Germline CDR1 and CDR2: SGHDT and YYEEEE. CDR3 residues: CASSFKAPLAGSRLDTQYF. CDR3 nucleotides: TGTGCCAGCAGCTTTAAAGCGCCCCTCGCGGGATCCCGGCTCGATACGCAGTATTTT.

The chain is built from TRBV5-3 and TRBJ1-1; D gene unclear. TRBV5-3 is known as an ORF, though its function is uncertain. With 2 bases removed from V and 1 base from J, the gap between germline ends came to 21 bases. The CDR3 is 18 residues long. The CDR3 spells CARSFAGLPSMGNTEAFF. The CDR3 DNA is TGTGCCAGAAGCTTTGCCGGACTTCCTTCTATGGGGAACACTGAAGCTTTCTTT.

The chain couples TRBV5-1 to TRBJ2-7, with 11 bases aligning to TRBD1. Germline CDR1 SGHRS, CDR2 YFSETQ. J lost 6 bases, V lost 0 bases, and 5 bases had no gene match. CDR3 length: 15 amino acids. CDR3 sequence (DNA): TGCGCCAGCAGCTTGGTATCTGGGACAGGGGGCGAGCAGTACTTC. Protein product: CASSLVSGTGGEQYF.

The genes are TRBV7-6 and TRBJ2-2; 8 bases are shared with TRBD1. Trimming cost V 6 bases and J 6 bases; bases outside gene matches: 12. The CDR3 loop spans 16 amino acids. Per germline, CDR1 SGHVS and CDR2 FNYEAQ. In DNA, the CDR3 is TGTGCCAGCAGTCATGACCCAGGGGGCGCTCCCGGGGAGCTGTTTTTT. Translated, it gives CASSHDPGGAPGELFF.

The chain couples TRBV3-1 (or the pseudogene TRBV3-2) to TRBJ2-7, with a weak D call TRBD2 (6 bases). V shed 5 bases and J shed 4 bases, with 12 bases lying between them. The germline CDR1 and CDR2 sequences are LGHDT and YNNKEL (reference sequence). The CDR3 is 13 residues long. In DNA form, the CDR3 reads TGTGCCAGCAGCTCCAGGGAGGCGTACGAGCAGTACTTC. Translated, it gives CASSSREAYEQYF.

V gene TRBV5-8 combines with J gene TRBJ1-3; 7 nucleotides match TRBD1. Germline assignment: CDR1 SGHTS and CDR2 YDEGEE. The CDR3 covers 15 residues. The junction had 6 bases not matched to a gene; V was cut back by 4 bases and J by 2 bases. Here the CDR3 reads CASSLDRDAGNTIYF. CDR3 DNA: TGTGCCAGCAGCCTAGACAGGGACGCTGGAAACACCATATATTTT.

V gene TRBV29-1 combines with J gene TRBJ2-5, with a tentative D call TRBD2 (5 bases). This CDR3 spans 14 amino acids. Germline V gene data show CDR1 as SQVTM and CDR2 as ANQGSEA. The V and J ends lost 3 bases and 0 bases respectively, with 11 bases between them. This CDR3 is CSVETTTYQETQYF. In nucleotides, the CDR3 is TGCAGCGTTGAGACTACCACGTACCAAGAGACCCAGTACTTC.